The TCR beta chain under discussion was sequenced for a study of cytomegalovirus exposure and HLA in healthy donors. Germline V lookup: CDR1 MDHEN, CDR2 SYDVKM. The trim removed 5 bases at V and 1 base at J, leaving 8 bases unmatched. The CDR3 sequence is 17 residues long. Notes on the study in general: In a later analysis, at a false discovery rate of 0.05, 15,000 to 20,000 TCR beta sequences were associated with HLA alleles.

As for this clone: What it recognizes is unknown.

With 60 Vbeta and 13 Jbeta primers, the PCR was carried out. As handled by the study authors: The authors later counted roughly 87 million unique TCR beta chains, some 10 million of them shared. Sequencing used immunoSEQ multiplex PCR; TCRdb keeps in-frame clones, though not all of them. Clonal size and the V and J genes are those of that table, whereas D and trimming came from the DNA. In the table there are some 100,000 clones, 65% to 75% of which are singletons. This TCR came from a woman between 18 and 29 years old in good health and CMV-seropositive. V usage is TRBV28 and J usage is TRBJ2-6; 7 bases align to TRBD1. The material sequenced was PBMCs. CDR3 protein: CASSPTGYGSGANVLTF. CDR3 in DNA: TGTGCCAGCAGTCCGACAGGGTATGGGTCTGGGGCCAACGTCCTGACTTTC.